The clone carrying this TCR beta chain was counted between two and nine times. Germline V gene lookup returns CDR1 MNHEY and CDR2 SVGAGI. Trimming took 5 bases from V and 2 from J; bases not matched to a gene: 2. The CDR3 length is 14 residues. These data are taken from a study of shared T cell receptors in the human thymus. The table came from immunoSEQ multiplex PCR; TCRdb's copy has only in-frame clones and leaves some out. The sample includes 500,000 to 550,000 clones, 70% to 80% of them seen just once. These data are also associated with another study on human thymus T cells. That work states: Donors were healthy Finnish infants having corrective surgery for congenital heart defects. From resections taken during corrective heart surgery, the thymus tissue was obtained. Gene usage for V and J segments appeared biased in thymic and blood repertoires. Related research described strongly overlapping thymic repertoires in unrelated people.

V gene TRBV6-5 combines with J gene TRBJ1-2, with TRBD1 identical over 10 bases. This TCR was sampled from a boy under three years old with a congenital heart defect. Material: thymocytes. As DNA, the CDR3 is TGTGCCAGCAGTACGGACAGGGGGAACTATGGCTACACCTTC. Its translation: CASSTDRGNYGYTF.